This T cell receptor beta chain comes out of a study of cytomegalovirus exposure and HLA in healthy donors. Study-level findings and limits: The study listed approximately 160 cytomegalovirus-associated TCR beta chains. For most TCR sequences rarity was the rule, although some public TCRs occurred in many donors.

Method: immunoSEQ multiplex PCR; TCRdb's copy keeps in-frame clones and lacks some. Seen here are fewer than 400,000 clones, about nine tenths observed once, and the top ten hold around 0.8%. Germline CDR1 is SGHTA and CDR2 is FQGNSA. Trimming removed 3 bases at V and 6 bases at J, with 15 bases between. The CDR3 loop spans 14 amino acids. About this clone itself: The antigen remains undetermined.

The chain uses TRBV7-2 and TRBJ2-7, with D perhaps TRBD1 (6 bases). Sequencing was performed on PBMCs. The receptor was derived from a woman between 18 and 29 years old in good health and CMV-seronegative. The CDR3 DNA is TGTGCCAGCAGCTTCACAGGGTTGTCAGCCGAGCAGTACTTC. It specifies CASSFTGLSAEQYF.